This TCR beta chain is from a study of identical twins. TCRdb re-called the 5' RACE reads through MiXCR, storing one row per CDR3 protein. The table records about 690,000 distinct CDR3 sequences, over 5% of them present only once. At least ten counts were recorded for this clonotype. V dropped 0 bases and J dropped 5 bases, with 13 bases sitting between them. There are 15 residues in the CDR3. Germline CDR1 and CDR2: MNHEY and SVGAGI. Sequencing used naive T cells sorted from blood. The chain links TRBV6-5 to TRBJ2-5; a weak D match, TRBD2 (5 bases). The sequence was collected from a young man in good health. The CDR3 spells CASSYSTWERETQYF. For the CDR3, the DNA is TGTGCCAGCAGTTACTCCACCTGGGAGCGGGAGACCCAGTACTTC.